This note documents a single T cell receptor (beta chain) sequence. The data are from a study of OX40 agonist ivuxolimab in advanced cancers. Overall study context: A partial response was reached by three patients: one with hepatocellular carcinoma and two with cutaneous melanoma.

After removal of 7 bases from V and 1 base from J, the junction contained 6 bases not matched to a gene. CDR1 and CDR2 from the germline V gene are MDHEN and SYDVKM. The CDR3 consists of 14 residues. With baseline, cycle 4 day 1, and cycle 7 day 1 as timepoints, blood was sampled. The repertoire was sequenced with immunoSEQ multiplex PCR; TCRdb's copy has only in-frame clones and lacks some. The sample yields 80,000 to 95,000 clones, roughly nine tenths seen once. The chain uses TRBV28 and TRBJ1-2, with TRBD1 matching 7 bases. This sample comprised CD4+ or CD8+ T cells sorted from blood, obtained in a trial of the OX40 agonist ivuxolimab. This receptor was obtained from an adult with an advanced solid tumor such as melanoma, head and neck, liver or kidney cancer. The CDR3 region has the DNA TGTGCCAGCATGTCCAGGGGGTATAACTATGGCTACACCTTC. It codes for CASMSRGYNYGYTF.